This T cell receptor (beta chain) is drawn from a study of blood T cell repertoires in COVID-19. Produced via immunoSEQ multiplex PCR; TCRdb's table is partial and in-frame only. The table lists roughly 100,000 clones, about nine tenths of them singletons. The CDR3 is made up of 11 amino acids. Germline V gives CDR1 WSHSY, CDR2 SAAADI. The V end lost 3 bases, the J end lost 11 bases, and 10 bases lay between the germline ends. The chain joins TRBV10-2 to TRBJ1-1; D is uncertain. This receptor was obtained from a woman in her sixties or seventies with acute or convalescent COVID-19. The sample was peripheral blood. The CDR3 reads CASSESGLAFF. CDR3 nucleotides: TGCGCCAGCAGTGAATCGGGGTTGGCTTTCTTT.